This T cell receptor beta chain was documented in a study of CD8 T cells in ankylosing spondylitis. As concerns this clonotype: As yet, its antigen is unknown.

TCRdb re-derived calls from the 5' RACE reads in MiXCR, one entry per CDR3 protein. The sample holds roughly 440,000 distinct CDR3 sequences, roughly a sixth seen once. The CDR3 runs 12 residues. Germline V gene data show CDR1 as SGHNT and CDR2 as YYREEE (reference sequence). Trimming shortened V by 5 bases and J by 10 bases, and 13 bases separated the two germline ends. Study results and limitations: A TCR beta motif of eight or nine highly homologous variants seemed to mark ankylosing spondylitis blood. The study looked at matched synovial fluid samples from ankylosing spondylitis patients. Disease-linked clones were reported to be significantly enriched there. Disease-associated clones were CD8+ and fairly uncommon in peripheral blood.

The V call is TRBV5-4, the J call TRBJ2-1; weak D call: TRBD1 (5 bases). The receptor's source is a male donor with ankylosing spondylitis. Sequencing was performed on blood, either unsorted or a sorted T cell fraction (not recorded which). Here the CDR3 reads CASRSPGAEQFF. CDR3 bases: TGTGCCAGCAGGTCCCCTGGGGCGGAGCAGTTCTTC.